Listed below are T cell receptor beta chains from one sample, sequenced in a study of T-cell memory formation after mild COVID-19. A single record per CDR3 protein comes from TCRdb applying MiXCR to the 5' RACE reads. Of fewer than 350,000 distinct CDR3 sequences listed, approximately 19% are singletons. The specimen sequenced was PBMCs or a T cell subset sorted from them (not recorded which). The receptors here all came from a man aged 18 to 30 who had mild COVID-19 (a few samples of this study predate the infection). Cell type and time point are not known. CDR3s include the opening cysteine and the closing phenylalanine or tryptophan. D genes are given only for firm matches. Only part of the rows carry a size: once, few, many, or a class if the clone is expanded.

size: .; J: TRBJ1-1; D: .; V: TRBV27; CDR3: CASSTSWGTEAFF; DNA: TGTGCCAGCAGTACGTCATGGGGCACTGAAGCTTTCTTT
size: .; J: TRBJ2-7; D: .; V: TRBV6-5; CDR3: CASTQRGTSYEQYF; DNA: TGTGCCAGCACCCAGAGAGGGACCTCCTACGAGCAGTACTTC
size: .; J: TRBJ2-2; D: .; V: TRBV5-1; CDR3: CASSLELELGGELFF; DNA: TGCGCCAGCAGCTTGGAGCTGGAACTGGGCGGGGAGCTGTTTTTT
size: few; J: TRBJ2-2; D: TRBD1; V: TRBV5-1; CDR3: CASSLGTGTGELFF; DNA: TGCGCCAGCAGCTTGGGGACAGGGACCGGGGAGCTGTTTTTT
size: few; J: TRBJ2-7; D: .; V: TRBV19; CDR3: CASSPPATDEQYF; DNA: TGTGCCAGTAGTCCCCCGGCGACCGACGAGCAGTACTTC
size: .; J: TRBJ1-1; D: TRBD1; V: TRBV10-3; CDR3: CALSRGRGETEAFF; DNA: TGTGCCCTCAGCCGGGGCAGGGGGGAGACTGAAGCTTTCTTT
size: .; J: TRBJ1-4; D: .; V: TRBV18; CDR3: CASSPGTTNEKLFF; DNA: TGTGCCAGCTCGCCAGGGACAACTAATGAAAAACTGTTTTTT
size: .; J: TRBJ2-5; D: .; V: TRBV18; CDR3: CASSPQQGGETQYF; DNA: TGTGCCAGCTCACCACAACAAGGCGGGGAGACCCAGTACTTC
size: few; J: TRBJ1-5; D: TRBD1; V: TRBV5-1; CDR3: CASSLGTGGSDQPQHF; DNA: TGCGCCAGCAGCCTCGGGACAGGGGGCTCAGACCAGCCCCAGCATTTT
size: once; J: TRBJ2-1; D: .; V: TRBV12-3/TRBV12-4; CDR3: CASRGIADPLSYNEQFF; DNA: TGTGCCAGCAGGGGGATAGCGGACCCCCTGTCCTACAATGAGCAGTTCTTC
size: .; J: TRBJ2-5; D: .; V: TRBV6-5; CDR3: CASSLVNQETQYF; DNA: TGTGCCAGCAGTTTAGTAAACCAAGAGACCCAGTACTTC
size: few; J: TRBJ2-1; D: TRBD2; V: TRBV20-1; CDR3: CSAREERGLNEQFF; DNA: TGCAGTGCTAGAGAAGAGCGGGGATTGAATGAGCAGTTCTTC
size: few; J: TRBJ1-6; D: TRBD1; V: TRBV4-3; CDR3: CASSREQGAEKSPLHF; DNA: TGCGCCAGCAGCCGAGAACAGGGGGCCGAGAAATCACCCCTCCACTTT
size: .; J: TRBJ1-2; D: .; V: TRBV3-1; CDR3: CASSGDAGSYTF; DNA: TGTGCCAGCAGCGGGGACGCTGGTAGCTACACCTTC
size: .; J: TRBJ2-3; D: .; V: TRBV4-3; CDR3: CASSQDIGDTQYF; DNA: TGCGCCAGCAGCCAAGATATAGGAGATACGCAGTATTTT
size: .; J: TRBJ2-1; D: .; V: TRBV7-2; CDR3: CASSLFSASEFF; DNA: TGTGCCAGCAGCTTATTTAGCGCCTCTGAGTTCTTC
size: many; J: TRBJ2-2; D: .; V: TRBV4-3; CDR3: CASRDYTGELFF; DNA: TGCGCCAGCAGGGACTACACCGGGGAGCTGTTTTTT
size: .; J: TRBJ2-2; D: .; V: TRBV6-5; CDR3: CASSYGQYTGELFF; DNA: TGTGCCAGCAGTTACGGACAGTACACCGGGGAGCTGTTTTTT
size: .; J: TRBJ2-3; D: .; V: TRBV18; CDR3: CASSSASTDTQYF; DNA: TGTGCCAGCTCATCAGCGAGCACAGATACGCAGTATTTT
size: few; J: TRBJ2-2; D: TRBD2; V: TRBV19; CDR3: CASSFSGLVAGELFF; DNA: TGTGCCAGTAGTTTCTCTGGACTAGTGGCCGGGGAGCTGTTTTTT
size: .; J: TRBJ2-3; D: TRBD2; V: TRBV15; CDR3: CATSRGGGLVRTDTQYF; DNA: TGTGCCACCAGCAGGGGTGGTGGACTAGTGCGCACAGATACGCAGTATTTT
size: few; J: TRBJ1-1; D: .; V: TRBV27; CDR3: CASSYRGMNTEAFF; DNA: TGTGCCAGCAGTTATCGGGGCATGAACACTGAAGCTTTCTTT
size: few; J: TRBJ1-5; D: TRBD1; V: TRBV20-1; CDR3: CSASHRGQGYQPQHF; DNA: TGCAGTGCCTCTCACAGGGGACAAGGGTACCAGCCCCAGCATTTT
size: few; J: TRBJ2-1; D: .; V: TRBV24-1; CDR3: CATSDDKQVGEQFF; DNA: TGTGCCACCAGTGATGACAAACAGGTGGGTGAGCAGTTCTTC
size: few; J: TRBJ2-3; D: .; V: TRBV4-1; CDR3: CASSPGGRFGFTDTQYF; DNA: TGCGCCAGCAGCCCAGGGGGGAGGTTCGGTTTCACAGATACGCAGTATTTT
size: few; J: TRBJ1-2; D: TRBD1; V: TRBV12-3/TRBV12-4; CDR3: CASSFSGQQYGYTF; DNA: TGTGCCAGCAGTTTCTCGGGACAGCAGTATGGCTACACCTTC
size: .; J: TRBJ1-2; D: .; V: TRBV7-9; CDR3: CASRRLVGYTF; DNA: TGTGCCAGCCGGCGTCTGGTGGGCTACACCTTC
size: few; J: TRBJ2-1; D: .; V: TRBV18; CDR3: CASSRTGTPGNEQFF; DNA: TGTGCCAGCTCCCGGACCGGGACGCCGGGTAATGAGCAGTTCTTC
size: .; J: TRBJ2-6; D: TRBD1; V: TRBV7-2; CDR3: CASSSSPGQGAGANVLTF; DNA: TGTGCCAGCAGCTCCTCACCGGGACAGGGTGCCGGGGCCAACGTCCTGACTTTC
size: .; J: TRBJ2-2; D: .; V: TRBV7-9; CDR3: CASSLFSAFTGELFF; DNA: TGTGCCAGCAGCTTATTCTCAGCTTTCACCGGGGAGCTGTTTTTT
size: .; J: TRBJ2-1; D: .; V: TRBV11-2; CDR3: CASSLGRTHEQFF; DNA: TGTGCCAGCAGCTTAGGCCGGACGCATGAGCAGTTCTTC